This TCR beta chain was sequenced during a study of shared clonotypes between healthy human individuals. Participating donors were healthy, HIV-negative adults free of recent acute infections or vaccinations. Germline-derived CDR1 and CDR2 are SGHRS and YFSETQ. The J segment lost 2 bases and the V segment lost 3 bases, leaving 5 bases of the junction unmatched. The CDR3 is made up of 16 amino acids. The study, taken as a whole, reports: Shared clonotypes: approximately 5.3% naive CD4, roughly 3.5% naive CD8, roughly 2.2% memory CD4, 0.35% to 0.5% memory CD8.

Points on this clone: What it binds is unknown. Within the sample, other DNA sequences also encode this same CDR3.

Sequencing used immunoSEQ multiplex PCR; TCRdb keeps in-frame clones, though not all of them. The repertoire has roughly 1 million clones, around 76% of them found once; the top ten carry roughly 1.4%. J is TRBJ2-2 and V is TRBV5-1; 9 bases agree with TRBD2. Sequenced input: memory CD4+ T cells sorted from blood. Subset in this sample: CD45RA-negative fraction. The receptor was isolated from a man between 18 and 35 years old in good health. The CDR3 DNA reads TGCGCCAGCAGCTCCCCTAGCGGGGCTAACACCGGGGAGCTGTTTTTT. It encodes CASSSPSGANTGELFF.